Listed here is a single T cell receptor (beta chain). Its antigen remains undetermined. Base qualities are missing; no much larger clone stands one base away. CDR1 and CDR2 (SGHTA, FQGNSA) derive from the germline V gene. Here V drops 5 bases and J drops 2 bases, and the junction holds 5 bases not matched to any gene. The CDR3 runs 14 amino acids, cysteine and phenylalanine included. Only CDR3 DNA is held: 42 bases, read in frame from base 1. The data were obtained in a study of blood T cell repertoires in COVID-19 (dated by TCRdb to the early 2020s). For the wider study: Collaborator samples came from the United States, Italy and Spain and covered acute and convalescent phases of COVID-19. Subjects who had been exposed to COVID-19, were actively infected with it, or had recovered from it provided the deeply sampled blood TCRbeta repertoires that made up the dataset. The material from the prospective study consisted of cDNA or gDNA derived from T cells, B-cell-depleted T cells, or PBMCs. A freely available public database, intended as a resource for researchers studying the immune response to SARS-CoV-2, is where the repertoires were released. Where available, HLA class I and class II types were taken from metadata supplied by the sample provider and were not determined by assay-based typing. The sample metadata nearly always contained a de-identified subject ID, COVID-19 status, age in years and sex. Samples were obtained from the ongoing ImmuneRACE study (first 160 participants) and from some 1,300 subjects provided by 6 global collaborators.

One collaborating source in Seattle enrolled patients during active infection and followed them longitudinally through the course of disease. Each collaborating institution followed its own protocols to collect whole blood in K2EDTA tubes. For TCRbeta analysis, collaborator samples were shipped as frozen whole blood, as isolated PBMCs, or as DNA extracted from either sample type. Broader findings and caveats from the paper: Clinical and demographic metadata were provided uncurated, with the amount varying by source and participant.

TCRbeta CDR3 regions were amplified from genomic DNA by means of the immunoSEQ Assay, a bias-controlled multiplex PCR. In the source study's methods: Nucleated cell counts per sample were estimated from amplification of reference gene primers within the assay. To quantify the absolute abundance of each unique TCRbeta CDR3 rearrangement, sequence reads were collapsed and filtered. For each sample, productive Simpson clonality was calculated by taking the square root of Simpson's diversity index across productive rearrangements. TCRdb took over this immuneACCESS table, retaining in-frame rearrangements with V and J assigned. Such tables are incomplete; in checked studies, under half of the missing clones stem from an unresolved V gene, and the remainder is unexplained. The V and J calls and clone size come from that table; D and trimming were worked out from the DNA. The sample table records around 260,000 clones; approximately 88% of these occur just once. The ten largest clones capture about 10% of the sample.

The TCR originated in a woman in her 70s with COVID-19, enrolled during active disease. The rearranged segments are TRBV7-2 and TRBJ1-2, with TRBD1 identical over 7 junction bases. Input material: peripheral blood. CDR3 region: CASSKLTGNYGYTF. DNA sequence: TGTGCCAGCAGCAAACTGACAGGGAACTATGGCTACACCTTC.